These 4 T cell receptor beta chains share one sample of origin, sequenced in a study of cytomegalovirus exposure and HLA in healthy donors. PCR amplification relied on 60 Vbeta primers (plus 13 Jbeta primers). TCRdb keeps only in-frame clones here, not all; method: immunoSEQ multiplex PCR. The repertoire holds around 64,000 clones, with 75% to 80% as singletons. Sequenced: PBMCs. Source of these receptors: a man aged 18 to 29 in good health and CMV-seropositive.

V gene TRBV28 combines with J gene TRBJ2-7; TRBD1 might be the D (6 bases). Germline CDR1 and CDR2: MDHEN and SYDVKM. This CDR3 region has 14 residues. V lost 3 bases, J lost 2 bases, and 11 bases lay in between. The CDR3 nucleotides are TGTGCCAGCAGTTTGGGCAGGGGACCCTACGAGCAGTACTTC. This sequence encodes CASSLGRGPYEQYF.

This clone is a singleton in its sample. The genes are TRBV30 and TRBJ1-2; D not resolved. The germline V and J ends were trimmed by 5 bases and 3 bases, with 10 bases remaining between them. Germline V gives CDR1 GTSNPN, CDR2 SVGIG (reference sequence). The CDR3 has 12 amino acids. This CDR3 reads CAWHKLDYGYTF. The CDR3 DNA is TGTGCCTGGCATAAACTTGACTATGGCTACACCTTC.

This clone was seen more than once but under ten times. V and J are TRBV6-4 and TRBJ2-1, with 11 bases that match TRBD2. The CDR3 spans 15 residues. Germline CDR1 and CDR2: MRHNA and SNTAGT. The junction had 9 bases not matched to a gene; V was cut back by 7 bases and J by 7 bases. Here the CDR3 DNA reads TGTGCCAGCACCGAAGGGACTAGCGGTGCTAATGAGCAGTTCTTC. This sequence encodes CASTEGTSGANEQFF.

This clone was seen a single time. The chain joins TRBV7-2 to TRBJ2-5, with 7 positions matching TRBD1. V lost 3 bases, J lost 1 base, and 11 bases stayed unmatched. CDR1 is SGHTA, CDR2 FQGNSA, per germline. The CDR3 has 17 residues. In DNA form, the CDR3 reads TGTGCCAGCAGCTTTGGCGCGAGGGGGCAAATCCAAGAGACCCAGTACTTC. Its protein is CASSFGARGQIQETQYF.